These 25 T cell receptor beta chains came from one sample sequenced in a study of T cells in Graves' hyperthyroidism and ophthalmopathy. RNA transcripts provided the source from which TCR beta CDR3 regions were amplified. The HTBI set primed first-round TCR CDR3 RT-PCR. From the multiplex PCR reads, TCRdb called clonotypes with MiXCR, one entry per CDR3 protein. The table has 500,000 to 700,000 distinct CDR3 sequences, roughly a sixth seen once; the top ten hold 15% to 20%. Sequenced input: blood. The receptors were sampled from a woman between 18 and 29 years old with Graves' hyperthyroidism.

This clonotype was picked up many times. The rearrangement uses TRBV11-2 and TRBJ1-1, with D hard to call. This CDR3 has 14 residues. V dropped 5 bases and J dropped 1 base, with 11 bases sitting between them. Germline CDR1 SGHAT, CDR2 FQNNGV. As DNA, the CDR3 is TGTGCCAGCAGCGCCGACGGGAAGAACACTGAAGCTTTCTTT. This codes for CASSADGKNTEAFF.

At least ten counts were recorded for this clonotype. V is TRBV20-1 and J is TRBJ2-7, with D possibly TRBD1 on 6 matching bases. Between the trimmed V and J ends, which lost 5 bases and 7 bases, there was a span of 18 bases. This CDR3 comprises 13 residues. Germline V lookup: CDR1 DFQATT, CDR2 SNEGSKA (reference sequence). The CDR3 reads CSASGTWAGEQYF. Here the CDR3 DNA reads TGCAGTGCTTCGGGGACATGGGCTGGGGAGCAGTACTTC.

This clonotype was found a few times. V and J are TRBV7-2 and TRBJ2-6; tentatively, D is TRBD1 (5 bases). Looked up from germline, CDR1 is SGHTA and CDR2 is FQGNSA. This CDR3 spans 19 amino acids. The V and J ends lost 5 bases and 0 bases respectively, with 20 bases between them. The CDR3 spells CASSRTRQWGSSGANVLTF. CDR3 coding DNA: TGTGCCAGCAGCCGAACCCGACAGTGGGGAAGCTCTGGGGCCAACGTCCTGACTTTC.

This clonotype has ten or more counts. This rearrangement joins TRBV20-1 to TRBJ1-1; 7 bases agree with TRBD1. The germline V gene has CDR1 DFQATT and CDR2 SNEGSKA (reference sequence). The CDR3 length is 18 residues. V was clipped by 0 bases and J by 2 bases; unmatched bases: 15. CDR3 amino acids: CSARDLRGRDSGNTEAFF. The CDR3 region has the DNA TGCAGTGCTAGAGATCTTAGGGGGCGTGACAGTGGAAACACTGAAGCTTTCTTT.

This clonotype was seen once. Here the CDR3 reads CASSWGQGALGANVLTF. The CDR3 DNA follows: TGTGCCAGTAGTTGGGGACAGGGGGCGCTTGGGGCCAACGTCCTGACTTTC. The J gene is TRBJ2-6, the V gene TRBV19; 12 nucleotides agree with TRBD1. CDR1 and CDR2 from the germline V gene are LNHDA and SQIVND (reference sequence). The J segment lost 3 bases and the V segment lost 5 bases, leaving 5 bases of the junction unmatched. This CDR3 has 17 amino acids.

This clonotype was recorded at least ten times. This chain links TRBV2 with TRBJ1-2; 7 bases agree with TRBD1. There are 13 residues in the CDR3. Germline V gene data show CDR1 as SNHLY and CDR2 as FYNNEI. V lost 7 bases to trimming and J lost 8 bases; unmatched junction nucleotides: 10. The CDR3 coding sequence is TGTGCCAGCAACCCCGACAGGGAACGCGGCTACACCTTC. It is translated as CASNPDRERGYTF.

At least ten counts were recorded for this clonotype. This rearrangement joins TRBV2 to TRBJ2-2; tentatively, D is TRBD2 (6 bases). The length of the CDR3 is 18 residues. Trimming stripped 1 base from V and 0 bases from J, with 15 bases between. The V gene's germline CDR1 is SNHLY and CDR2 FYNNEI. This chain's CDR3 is CASSEDAGIATNTGELFF. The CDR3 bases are TGTGCCAGCAGTGAAGATGCGGGGATCGCTACGAACACCGGGGAGCTGTTTTTT.

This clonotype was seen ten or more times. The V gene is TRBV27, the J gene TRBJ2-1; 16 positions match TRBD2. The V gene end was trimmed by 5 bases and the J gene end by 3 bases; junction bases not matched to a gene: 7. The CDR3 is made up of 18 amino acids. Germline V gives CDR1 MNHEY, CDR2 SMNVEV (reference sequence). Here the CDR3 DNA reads TGTGCCAGCAGTAGGGGGACTAGCGGGAGGGCCCTCTACAATGAGCAGTTCTTC. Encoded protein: CASSRGTSGRALYNEQFF.

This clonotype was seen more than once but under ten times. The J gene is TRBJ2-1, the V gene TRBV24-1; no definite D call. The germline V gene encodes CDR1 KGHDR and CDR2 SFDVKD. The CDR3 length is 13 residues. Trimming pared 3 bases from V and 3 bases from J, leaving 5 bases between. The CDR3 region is CATSDGLYNEQFF. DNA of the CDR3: TGTGCCACCAGTGATGGGCTCTACAATGAGCAGTTCTTC.

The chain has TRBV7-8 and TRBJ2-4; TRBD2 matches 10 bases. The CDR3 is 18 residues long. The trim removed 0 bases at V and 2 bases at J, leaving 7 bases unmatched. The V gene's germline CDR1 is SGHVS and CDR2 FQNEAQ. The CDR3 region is CASSLAKRGGVSKNIQYF. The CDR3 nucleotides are TGTGCCAGCAGCTTAGCCAAGCGGGGGGGCGTGTCCAAAAACATTCAGTACTTC.

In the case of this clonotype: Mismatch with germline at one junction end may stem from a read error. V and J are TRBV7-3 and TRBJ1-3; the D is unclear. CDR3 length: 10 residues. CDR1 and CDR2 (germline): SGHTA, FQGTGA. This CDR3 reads CASTHGTTYF. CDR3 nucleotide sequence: TGTGCCAGCACCCACGGCACCACATATTTT.

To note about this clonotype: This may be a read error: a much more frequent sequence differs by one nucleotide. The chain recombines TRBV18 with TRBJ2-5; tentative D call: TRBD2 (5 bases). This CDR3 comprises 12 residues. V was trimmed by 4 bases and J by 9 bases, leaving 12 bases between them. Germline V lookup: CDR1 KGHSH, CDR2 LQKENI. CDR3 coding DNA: TGTGCCAGCTCACTAGCTGTGGAGGCCCAGTACTTC. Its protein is CASSLAVEAQYF.

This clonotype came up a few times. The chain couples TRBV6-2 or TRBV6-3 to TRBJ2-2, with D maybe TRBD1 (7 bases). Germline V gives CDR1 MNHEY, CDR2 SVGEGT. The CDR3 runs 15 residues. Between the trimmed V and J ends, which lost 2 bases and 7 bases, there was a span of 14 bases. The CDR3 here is CASSYGGTAVGELFF. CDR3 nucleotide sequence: TGTGCCAGCAGTTACGGGGGGACAGCAGTCGGGGAGCTGTTTTTT.

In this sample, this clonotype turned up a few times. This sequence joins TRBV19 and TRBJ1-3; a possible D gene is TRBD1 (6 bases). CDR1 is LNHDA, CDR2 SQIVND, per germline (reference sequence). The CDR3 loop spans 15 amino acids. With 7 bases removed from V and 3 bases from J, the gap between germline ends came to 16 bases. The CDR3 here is CASKEGGSGGNTIYF. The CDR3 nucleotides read TGTGCCAGTAAGGAGGGGGGCTCAGGTGGAAACACCATATATTTT.

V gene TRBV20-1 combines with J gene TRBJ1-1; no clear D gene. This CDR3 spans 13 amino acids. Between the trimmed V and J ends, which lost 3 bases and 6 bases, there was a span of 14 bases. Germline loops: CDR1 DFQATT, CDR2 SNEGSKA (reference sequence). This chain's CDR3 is CSASRTGVAEAFF. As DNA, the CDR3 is TGCAGTGCTAGCCGTACCGGGGTGGCTGAAGCTTTCTTT.

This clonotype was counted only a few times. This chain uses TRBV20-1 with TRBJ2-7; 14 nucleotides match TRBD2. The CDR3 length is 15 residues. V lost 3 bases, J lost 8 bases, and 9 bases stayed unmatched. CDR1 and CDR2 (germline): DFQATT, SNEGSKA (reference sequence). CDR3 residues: CSASVPGLAGVQQYF. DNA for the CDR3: TGCAGTGCTAGTGTTCCGGGACTAGCGGGAGTTCAGCAGTACTTC.

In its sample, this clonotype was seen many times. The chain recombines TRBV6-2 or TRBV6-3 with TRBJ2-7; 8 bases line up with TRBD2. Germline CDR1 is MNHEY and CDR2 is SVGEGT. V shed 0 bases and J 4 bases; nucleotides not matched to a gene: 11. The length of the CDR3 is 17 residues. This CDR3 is CASSYSTGGIFSYEQYF. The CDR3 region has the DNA TGTGCCAGCAGTTACTCTACGGGAGGGATCTTTTCATACGAGCAGTACTTC.

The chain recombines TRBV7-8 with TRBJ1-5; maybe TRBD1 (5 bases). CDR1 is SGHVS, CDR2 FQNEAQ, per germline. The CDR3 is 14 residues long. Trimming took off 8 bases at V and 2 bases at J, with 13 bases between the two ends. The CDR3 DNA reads TGTGCCAGCCGGACACGGATGGGCAATCAGCCCCAGCATTTT. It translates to CASRTRMGNQPQHF.

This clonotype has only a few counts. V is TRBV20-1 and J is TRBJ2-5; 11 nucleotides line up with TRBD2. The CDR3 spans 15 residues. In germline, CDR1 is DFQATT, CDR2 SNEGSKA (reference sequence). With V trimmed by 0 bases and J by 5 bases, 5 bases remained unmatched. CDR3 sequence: CSARETSGSGETQYF. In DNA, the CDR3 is TGCAGTGCTAGAGAAACTAGCGGGAGTGGGGAGACCCAGTACTTC.

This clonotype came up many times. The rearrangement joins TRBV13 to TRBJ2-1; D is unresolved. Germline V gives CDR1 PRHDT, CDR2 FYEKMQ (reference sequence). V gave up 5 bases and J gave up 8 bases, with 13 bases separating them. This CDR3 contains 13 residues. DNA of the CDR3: TGTGCCAGCAGCCGGTGGGCCAAGGATGAGCAGTTCTTC. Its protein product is CASSRWAKDEQFF.

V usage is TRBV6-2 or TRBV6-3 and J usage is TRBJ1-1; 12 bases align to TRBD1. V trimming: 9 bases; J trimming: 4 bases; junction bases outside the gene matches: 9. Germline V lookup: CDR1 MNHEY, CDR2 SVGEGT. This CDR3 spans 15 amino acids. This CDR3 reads CASFRDRGRGTEAFF. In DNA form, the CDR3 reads TGTGCCAGTTTCCGGGACAGGGGGCGCGGCACTGAAGCTTTCTTT.

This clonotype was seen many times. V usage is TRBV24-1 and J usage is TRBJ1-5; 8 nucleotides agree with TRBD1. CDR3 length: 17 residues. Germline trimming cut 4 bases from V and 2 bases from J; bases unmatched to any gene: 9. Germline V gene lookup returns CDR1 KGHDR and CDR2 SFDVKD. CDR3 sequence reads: CATSEQSTGVGNQPQHF. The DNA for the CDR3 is TGTGCCACCAGTGAACAATCGACAGGGGTGGGCAATCAGCCCCAGCATTTT.

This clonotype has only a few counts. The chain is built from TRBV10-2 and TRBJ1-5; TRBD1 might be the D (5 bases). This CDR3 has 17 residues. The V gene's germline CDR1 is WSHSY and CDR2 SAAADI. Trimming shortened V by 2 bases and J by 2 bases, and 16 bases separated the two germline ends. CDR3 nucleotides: TGCGCCAGCAGTGAGGGTGGGGACCACACAGGCAATCAGCCCCAGCATTTT. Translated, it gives CASSEGGDHTGNQPQHF.

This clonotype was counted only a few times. The CDR3 region is CASSQVLAAPEQFF. In nucleotides, the CDR3 is TGCGCCAGCAGCCAAGTACTAGCGGCCCCCGAGCAGTTCTTC. The V gene is TRBV4-1, the J gene TRBJ2-1; 8 positions agree with TRBD2. The V and J ends lost 1 base and 10 bases, in that order; junction bases with no gene match: 6. The CDR3 spans 14 residues. Germline V lookup: CDR1 MGHRA, CDR2 YSYEKL.

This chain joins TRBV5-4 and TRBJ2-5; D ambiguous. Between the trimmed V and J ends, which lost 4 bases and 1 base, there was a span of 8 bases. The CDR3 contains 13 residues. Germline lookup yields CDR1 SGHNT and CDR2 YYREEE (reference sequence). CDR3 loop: CASSAESQETQYF. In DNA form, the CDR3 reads TGTGCCAGCAGCGCAGAGTCCCAAGAGACCCAGTACTTC.